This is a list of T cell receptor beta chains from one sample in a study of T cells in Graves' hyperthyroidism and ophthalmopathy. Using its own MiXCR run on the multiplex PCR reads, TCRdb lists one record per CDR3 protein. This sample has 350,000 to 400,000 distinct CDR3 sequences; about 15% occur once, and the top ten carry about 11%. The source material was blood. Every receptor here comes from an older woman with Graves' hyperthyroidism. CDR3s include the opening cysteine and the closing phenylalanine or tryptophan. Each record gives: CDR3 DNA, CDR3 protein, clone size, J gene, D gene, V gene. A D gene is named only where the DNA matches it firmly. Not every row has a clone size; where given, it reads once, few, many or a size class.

TGTGCCAGCAGTTACTCGCTGGCAGGGGTCTCCTACGAGCAGTACTTC,CASSYSLAGVSYEQYF,.,TRBJ2-7,.,TRBV6-5
TGCAGTGCTAGGTTCGGGGCAGGGGGCAACGAGCAGTACTTC,CSARFGAGGNEQYF,many,TRBJ2-7,TRBD1,TRBV20-1
TGCAGTGCTAGAGCCCCGACAGGGAAATACTATGGCTACACCTTC,CSARAPTGKYYGYTF,many,TRBJ1-2,TRBD1,TRBV20-1
TGTGCCGGACCAAGCGGGCGGGAGGAGACCCAGTACTTC,CAGPSGREETQYF,many,TRBJ2-5,TRBD2,TRBV2
TGTGCCAGTAGTACCTCGACGGACAGGAGCTATGGCTACACCTTC,CASSTSTDRSYGYTF,.,TRBJ1-2,TRBD1,TRBV19
TGTGCCAGCAGTGAACAGGACAGGGACAATCAGCCCCAGCATTTT,CASSEQDRDNQPQHF,many,TRBJ1-5,TRBD1,TRBV6-1
TGTGCCAGCAGTTCCGGACAGCACTCCTACGAGCAGTACTTC,CASSSGQHSYEQYF,few,TRBJ2-7,.,TRBV6-1
TGCGCCAGCAGCTCCCGGGACGGTTCCTACGAGCAGTACTTC,CASSSRDGSYEQYF,many,TRBJ2-7,.,TRBV5-1
TGTGCCACCAGCAGATCCCCCACCTCAGTTTGGGGGCCTCGCTCCTACAATGAGCAGTTCTTC,CATSRSPTSVWGPRSYNEQFF,many,TRBJ2-1,.,TRBV15
TGTGCCATTGGACTAGCGGCTGACGATGAGCAGTTCTTC,CAIGLAADDEQFF,many,TRBJ2-1,TRBD2,TRBV10-3
TGCAGTGCTAGAGATGAATCTGCGGGAGGAGGTGAGCAGTTCTTC,CSARDESAGGGEQFF,many,TRBJ2-1,TRBD2,TRBV20-1
TGTGCCAGCAGTCTCGGTGCGGGGGCCTCCTACAATGAGCAGTTCTTC,CASSLGAGASYNEQFF,.,TRBJ2-1,.,TRBV6-2/TRBV6-3
TGTGCCAGCAGCGCGGGGCAGGGGGCAAACTATGGCTACACCTTC,CASSAGQGANYGYTF,few,TRBJ1-2,TRBD1,TRBV5-8
TGTGCCAGCAGAGGGGTGAACACTGAAGCTTTCTTT,CASRGVNTEAFF,many,TRBJ1-1,.,TRBV18
TGTGCCACCACGCAGGGGGCCTTCTACAATGAGCAGTTCTTC,CATTQGAFYNEQFF,.,TRBJ2-1,TRBD1,TRBV24-1
TGTGCCAGCAGCCGGGGTGGGGGGGCGAACACTGAAGCTTTCTTT,CASSRGGGANTEAFF,few,TRBJ1-1,.,TRBV11-2
TGTGCCAGTAACGGTGGGGACGGTACATCCTACGAGCAGTACTTC,CASNGGDGTSYEQYF,.,TRBJ2-7,.,TRBV19
TGTGCCAGCAGCTCCTCCCAGGGTAGGAGAACACCCCTCCACTTT,CASSSSQGRRTPLHF,.,TRBJ1-6,.,TRBV5-5
TGTGCCAGTAGTATAGGACTGAGGGATACGCAGTATTTT,CASSIGLRDTQYF,.,TRBJ2-3,.,TRBV19
TGCAGCGTGATCATGATAGGCGGGAGGTCGTCCGGGGAGCTGTTTTTT,CSVIMIGGRSSGELFF,few,TRBJ2-2,TRBD2,TRBV29-1